Listed below are T cell receptor beta chains from one sample, sequenced in a study of cytotoxic CD8 clonotypes in ibrutinib-treated CLL. Assay: immunoSEQ multiplex PCR; the TCRdb copy retains only in-frame clones and omits some. The table lists over 100,000 clones, 70% to 90% of them singletons. Sequences were derived from PBMCs, sampled after 24 months of ibrutinib treatment. Receptors were obtained from a human donor with chronic lymphocytic leukemia. CDR3s include the opening cysteine and the closing phenylalanine or tryptophan. D genes are given only for firm matches.

D	V	length	J	CDR3
NA	TRBV30	14	TRBJ1-1	CAWSAGRGDTEAFF
NA	TRBV7-9	14	TRBJ1-5	CASSLQGTGQPQHF
NA	TRBV5-1	17	TRBJ1-6	CASSSGPGSSYNSPLHF
NA	TRBV2	14	TRBJ2-6	CASTKGPGANVLTF
TRBD1	TRBV9	16	TRBJ2-3	CASSVATGQGTDTQYF
TRBD1	TRBV5-4	14	TRBJ2-5	CASSPGQGGETQYF
NA	TRBV2	13	TRBJ1-5	CASSVNLNQPQHF
NA	TRBV10-3	13	TRBJ2-7	CAIGTGRDYEQYF
NA	TRBV6-5	13	TRBJ1-3	CASSRGLGNTIYF
TRBD1	TRBV7-9	15	TRBJ1-1	CASSFWDRGNTEAFF
NA	TRBV7-8	13	TRBJ1-5	CASSFRGVQPQHF
NA	TRBV5-1	14	TRBJ2-7	CASSLEGSTYEQYF
NA	TRBV7-2	14	TRBJ1-5	CASSTADFNQPQHF
TRBD2	TRBV27	19	TRBJ2-7	CASRPSRLGGGLVTYEQYF
NA	TRBV2	13	TRBJ2-7	CASSEELSYEQYF
NA	TRBV7-2	15	TRBJ2-7	CASSSLGGLYYEQYF
NA	TRBV2	11	TRBJ2-1	CASSVYNEQFF
TRBD1	TRBV7-3	14	TRBJ2-3	CASSLQGAADTQYF
TRBD1	TRBV5-1	15	TRBJ1-2	CASSLLPGQGVGYTF
NA	TRBV6-5	13	TRBJ1-1	CASSPTGNTEAFF
TRBD1	TRBV25-1	15	TRBJ1-1	CASSVPGTGFSEAFF
NA	TRBV5-4	15	TRBJ1-5	CASSLAGDGDQPQHF
TRBD1	TRBV7-9	15	TRBJ2-2	CANPKTGGRTGELFF
NA	TRBV5-4	14	TRBJ2-7	CASSLKPGSYEQYF
NA	TRBV29-1	15	TRBJ2-7	CSVEVRGRGFYEQYF
NA	TRBV28	13	TRBJ1-1	CASSPVENTEAFF
TRBD2	TRBV7-9	18	TRBJ2-3	CASSLPLRLAGVTDTQYF
NA	TRBV29-1	12	TRBJ1-5	CSVKTGSGPRHF
TRBD1	TRBV15	16	TRBJ1-5	CATSTGTGGSNQPQHF